A single sample gave rise to the 3 T cell receptor beta chains below, sequenced in a study of T cells in Graves' hyperthyroidism and ophthalmopathy (dated 2019 in TCRdb). The library relied on multiplex PCR. The instrument was an Illumina HiSeq 2000. TCR beta CDR3 regions were amplified from RNA transcripts. The first round of RT-PCR for the TCR CDR3 was performed with the HTBI primer set and the Qiagen OneStep RT-PCR kit. The public reads were run again by TCRdb, first through fastp at Q25 and then through MiXCR, and only productive beta chains were kept. All rows with the same CDR3 protein become a single entry with the most common DNA and genes. A total of a few hundred thousand distinct CDR3 sequences appear in this sample, approximately 18% of them only once. The biggest ten clones account for 40% of the sample. Sequencing was carried out using blood. These receptors were taken from a young man with Graves' ophthalmopathy.

This clonotype was seen repeatedly, ten times or more. The chain joins TRBV2 to TRBJ1-4; 9 nucleotides match TRBD1. The CDR3 is made up of 16 amino acids. Germline CDR1 SNHLY, CDR2 FYNNEI. V was clipped by 5 bases and J by 7 bases; unmatched bases: 11. CDR3 residues: CASSYETGQGSEKLFF. Here the CDR3 DNA reads TGTGCCAGCAGTTATGAAACGGGACAGGGTAGTGAAAAACTGTTTTTT.

This clonotype was counted only a few times. The gene calls are TRBV7-6 and TRBJ2-7, with TRBD2 as a possible D gene (5 bases). Trimming took off 5 bases at V and 3 bases at J, with 14 bases between the two ends. CDR1 is SGHVS and CDR2 is FNYEAQ in the germline V gene. The CDR3 extends over 14 amino acids. CDR3 in DNA: TGTGCCAGCAGCCTAGGGATCGCGGGCTACGAGCAGTACTTC. Translation: CASSLGIAGYEQYF.

The chain is built from TRBV3-1 and TRBJ2-7, with 7 bases that match TRBD2. J lost 3 bases, V lost 3 bases, and 2 bases had no gene match. The germline V gene has CDR1 LGHDT and CDR2 YNNKEL (reference sequence). This CDR3 has 13 amino acids. The CDR3 sequence is CASSHRGVYEQYF. The CDR3 nucleotides read TGTGCCAGCAGCCACCGGGGGGTCTACGAGCAGTACTTC.